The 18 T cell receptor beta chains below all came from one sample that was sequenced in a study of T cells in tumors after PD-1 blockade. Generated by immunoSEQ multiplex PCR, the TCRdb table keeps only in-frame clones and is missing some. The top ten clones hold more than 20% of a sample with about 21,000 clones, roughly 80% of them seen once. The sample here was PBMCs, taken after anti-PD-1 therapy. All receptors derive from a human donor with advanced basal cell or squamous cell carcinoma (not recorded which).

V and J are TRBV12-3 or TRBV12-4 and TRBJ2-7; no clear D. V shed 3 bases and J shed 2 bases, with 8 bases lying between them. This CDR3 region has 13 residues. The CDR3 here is CASSFGITYEQYF. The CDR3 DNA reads TGTGCCAGCAGTTTCGGCATAACCTACGAGCAGTACTTC.

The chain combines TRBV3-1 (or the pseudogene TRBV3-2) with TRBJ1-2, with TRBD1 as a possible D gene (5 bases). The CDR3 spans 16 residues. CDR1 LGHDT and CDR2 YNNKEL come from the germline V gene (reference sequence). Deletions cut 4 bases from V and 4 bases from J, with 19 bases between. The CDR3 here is CASSRGGSLRLYGYTF. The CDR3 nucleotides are TGTGCCAGCAGCCGGGGGGGGTCTCTTCGCCTCTATGGCTACACCTTC.

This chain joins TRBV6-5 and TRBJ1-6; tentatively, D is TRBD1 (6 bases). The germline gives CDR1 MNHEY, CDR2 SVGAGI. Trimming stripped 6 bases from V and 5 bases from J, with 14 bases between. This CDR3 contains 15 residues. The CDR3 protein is CASSQTQGDNSPLHF. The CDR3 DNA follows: TGTGCCAGCAGCCAAACACAGGGAGATAATTCACCCCTCCACTTT.

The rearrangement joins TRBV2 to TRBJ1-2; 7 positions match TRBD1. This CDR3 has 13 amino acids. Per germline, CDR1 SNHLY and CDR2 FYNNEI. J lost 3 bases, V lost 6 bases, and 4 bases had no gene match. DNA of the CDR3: TGTGCCAGCAGCGAACAGGGGTACTATGGCTACACCTTC. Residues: CASSEQGYYGYTF.

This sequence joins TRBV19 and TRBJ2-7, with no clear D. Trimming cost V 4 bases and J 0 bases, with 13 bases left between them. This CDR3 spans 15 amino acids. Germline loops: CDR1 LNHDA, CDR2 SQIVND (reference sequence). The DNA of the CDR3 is TGTGCCAGTAGTACCGGGTTCCCTAGCTCCTACGAGCAGTACTTC. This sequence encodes CASSTGFPSSYEQYF.

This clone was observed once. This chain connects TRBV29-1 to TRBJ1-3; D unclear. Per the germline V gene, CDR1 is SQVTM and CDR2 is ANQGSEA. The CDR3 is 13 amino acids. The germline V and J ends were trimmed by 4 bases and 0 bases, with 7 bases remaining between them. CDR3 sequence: CSVGRNSGNTIYF. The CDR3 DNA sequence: TGCAGCGTTGGCCGGAACTCTGGAAACACCATATATTTT.

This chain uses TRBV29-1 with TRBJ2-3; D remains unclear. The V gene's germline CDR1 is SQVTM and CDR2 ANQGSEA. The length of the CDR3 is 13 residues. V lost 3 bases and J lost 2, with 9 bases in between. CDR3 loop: CSVDGKFTDTQYF. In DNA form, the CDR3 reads TGCAGCGTTGATGGCAAATTCACAGATACGCAGTATTTT.

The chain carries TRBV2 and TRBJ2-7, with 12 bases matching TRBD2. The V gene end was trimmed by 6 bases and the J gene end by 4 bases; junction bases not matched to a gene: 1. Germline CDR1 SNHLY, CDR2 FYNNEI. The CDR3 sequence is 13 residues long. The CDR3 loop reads CASSGTSGYEQYF. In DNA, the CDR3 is TGTGCCAGCAGCGGGACTAGCGGGTACGAGCAGTACTTC.

CDR3 in amino acids: CASTGSTDTQYF. The CDR3 nucleotides are TGTGCCAGCACGGGAAGCACAGATACGCAGTATTTT. The chain recombines TRBV6-6 with TRBJ2-3; possible D gene TRBD2, 5 bases. Per the germline V gene, CDR1 is MNHNY and CDR2 is SVGAGI (reference sequence). The CDR3 runs 12 residues. Trimming cost V 7 bases and J 0 bases, with 5 bases left between them.

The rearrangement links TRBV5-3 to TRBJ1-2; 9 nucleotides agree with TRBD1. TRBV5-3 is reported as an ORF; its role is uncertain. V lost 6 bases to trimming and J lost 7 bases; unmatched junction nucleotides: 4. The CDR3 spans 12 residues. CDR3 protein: CARTGQGCGYTF. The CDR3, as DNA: TGTGCCAGAACAGGACAGGGGTGTGGCTACACCTTC.

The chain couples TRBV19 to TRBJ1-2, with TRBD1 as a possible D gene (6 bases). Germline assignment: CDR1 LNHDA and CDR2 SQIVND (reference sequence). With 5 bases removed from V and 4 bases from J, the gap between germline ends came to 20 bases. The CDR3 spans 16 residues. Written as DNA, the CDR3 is TGTGCCAGTAGTCCCCCCGGTGTGGGGGGCACCTATGGCTACACCTTC. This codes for CASSPPGVGGTYGYTF.

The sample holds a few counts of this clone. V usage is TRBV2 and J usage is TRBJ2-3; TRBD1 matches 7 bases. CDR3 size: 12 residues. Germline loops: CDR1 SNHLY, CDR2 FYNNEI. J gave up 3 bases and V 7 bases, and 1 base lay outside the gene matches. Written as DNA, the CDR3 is TGTGCCAGCAACAGGGGAACAGATACGCAGTATTTT. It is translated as CASNRGTDTQYF.

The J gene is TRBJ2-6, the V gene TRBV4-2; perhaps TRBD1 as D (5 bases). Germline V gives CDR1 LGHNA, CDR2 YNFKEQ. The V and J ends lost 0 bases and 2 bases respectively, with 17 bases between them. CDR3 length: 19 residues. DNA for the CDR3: TGTGCCAGCAGCCAAGATCTTACAGGTTTAGGACCTGGGGCCAACGTCCTGACTTTC. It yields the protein CASSQDLTGLGPGANVLTF.

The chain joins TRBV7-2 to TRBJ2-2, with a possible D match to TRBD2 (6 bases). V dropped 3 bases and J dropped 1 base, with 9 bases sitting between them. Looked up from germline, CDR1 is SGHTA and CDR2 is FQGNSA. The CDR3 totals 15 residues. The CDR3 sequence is CASSFGGMNTGELFF. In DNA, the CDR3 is TGTGCCAGCAGCTTTGGGGGGATGAACACCGGGGAGCTGTTTTTT. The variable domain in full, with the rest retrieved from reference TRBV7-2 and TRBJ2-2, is GAGVSQSPSNKVTEKGKDVELRCDPISGHTALYWYRQSLGQGLEFLIYFQGNSAPDKSGLPSDRFSAERTGGSVSTLTIQRTQQEDSAVYLCASSFGGMNTGELFFGEGSRLTVL.

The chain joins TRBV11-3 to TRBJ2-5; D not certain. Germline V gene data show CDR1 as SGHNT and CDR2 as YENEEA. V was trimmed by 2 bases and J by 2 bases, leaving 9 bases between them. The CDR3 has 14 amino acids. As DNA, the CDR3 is TGTGCCAGCAGCTTAAGACTTGTACAAGAGACCCAGTACTTC. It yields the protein CASSLRLVQETQYF. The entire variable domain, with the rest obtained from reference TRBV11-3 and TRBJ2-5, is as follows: EAGVVQSPRYKIIEKKQPVAFWCNPISGHNTLYWYLQNLGQGPELLIRYENEEAVDDSQLPKDRFSAERLKGVDSTLKIQPAELGDSAVYLCASSLRLVQETQYFGPGTRLLVL.

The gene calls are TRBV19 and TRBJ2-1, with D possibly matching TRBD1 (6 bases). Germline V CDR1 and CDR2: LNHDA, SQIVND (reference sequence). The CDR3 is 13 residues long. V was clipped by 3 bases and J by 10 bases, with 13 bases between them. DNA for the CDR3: TGTGCCAGTAGTATTCTGGCAGACAGGGAGCAGTTCTTC. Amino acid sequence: CASSILADREQFF.

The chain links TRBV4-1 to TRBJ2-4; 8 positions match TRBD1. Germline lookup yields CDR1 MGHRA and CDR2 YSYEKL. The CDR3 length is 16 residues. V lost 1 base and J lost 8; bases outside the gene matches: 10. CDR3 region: CASSQVMSGGRDIQYF. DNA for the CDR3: TGCGCCAGCAGCCAAGTAATGTCAGGGGGCCGGGACATTCAGTACTTC.

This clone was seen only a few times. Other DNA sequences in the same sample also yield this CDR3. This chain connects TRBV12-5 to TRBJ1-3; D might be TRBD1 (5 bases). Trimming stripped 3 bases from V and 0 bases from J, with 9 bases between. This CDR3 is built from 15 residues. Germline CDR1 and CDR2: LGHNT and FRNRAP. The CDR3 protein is CASGFSGHSGNTIYF. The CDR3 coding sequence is TGTGCTAGTGGTTTCTCTGGACACTCTGGAAACACCATATATTTT.